These T cell receptor beta chains were read from a single sample in a study of blood T cells in healthy people across ages. TCRdb ran MiXCR on the 5' RACE reads and lists one entry per CDR3 protein. The sample holds around 970,000 distinct CDR3 sequences; roughly half are singletons and the top ten take 20% to 25%. The sample taken for sequencing was blood. The receptors originated from a woman in her sixties or seventies in good health. Each CDR3 is given with its conserved first and last residue. The D gene is left open where the match is weak. Expanded clones are given a class, and other clones once, few, many or no size at all.

v_gene	d_gene	j_gene	abundance	CDR3nt	CDR3aa
TRBV20-1	TRBD2	TRBJ2-7	few	TGCAGTGCTAGTAGCGGGAGGAGGGTAGGCGAGCAGTACTTC	CSASSGRRVGEQYF
TRBV7-2	.	TRBJ1-4	few	TGTGCCAGCAGTTCCAGCGCAACTAATGAAAAACTGTTTTTT	CASSSSATNEKLFF
TRBV20-1	TRBD2	TRBJ2-3	few	TGCAGTGCCCCGGGGGGGGGTAACACAGATACGCAGTATTTT	CSAPGGGNTDTQYF
TRBV4-1	TRBD1	TRBJ2-7	.	TGCGCCAGTAGCCAACCGACAGGGACCTACGAGCAGTACTTC	CASSQPTGTYEQYF
TRBV29-1	.	TRBJ2-1	.	TGCAGCGTTGGACAGAAGGAGACCCAGTTCTTC	CSVGQKETQFF
TRBV20-1	.	TRBJ2-3	many	TGCAGTGCCCCCGCTCGGGCGGTGGGGGATACGCAGTATTTT	CSAPARAVGDTQYF
TRBV12-5	.	TRBJ1-1	once	TGTGCTAGTGGTTTAGAGACAGGCACTGAAGCTTTCTTT	CASGLETGTEAFF
TRBV29-1	TRBD2	TRBJ2-5	.	TGCAGCGTTGTTAGCGGGAGGGCTGGAGAGACCCAGTACTTC	CSVVSGRAGETQYF
TRBV28	.	TRBJ1-5	.	TGTGCCAGCAAAAATGGTCAGCCCCAGCATTTT	CASKNGQPQHF
TRBV20-1	.	TRBJ2-3	.	TGCAGTGCTAGAGATCTTCGGAGCCCCACAGATACGCAGTATTTT	CSARDLRSPTDTQYF
TRBV7-9	.	TRBJ1-4	few	TGTGCCAGCAGCTCTCGGTCGGCAAATGAAAAACTGTTTTTT	CASSSRSANEKLFF
TRBV29-1	.	TRBJ1-4	.	TGCAGCGTTGGCTTCAGGGATTGGGGTGAAAAACTGTTTTTT	CSVGFRDWGEKLFF
TRBV7-2	TRBD1	TRBJ1-2	.	TGTGCCAGCAGCTTCCAGGGGGTATATGGCTACACCTTC	CASSFQGVYGYTF
TRBV27	TRBD1	TRBJ1-4	.	TGTGCCAGCAGCCCCGTACAGGGGGGAAATGAAAAACTGTTTTTT	CASSPVQGGNEKLFF
TRBV25-1	TRBD1	TRBJ1-2	.	TGTGCCAGCAGCCAGACAGGGCCATATGGCTACACCTTC	CASSQTGPYGYTF
TRBV12-3/TRBV12-4	TRBD1	TRBJ2-7	many	TGTGCCAGCAGCTTCACAGGGGGCTCGTACGAGCAGTACTTC	CASSFTGGSYEQYF
TRBV12-3/TRBV12-4	.	TRBJ2-5	.	TGTGCCAGCAGTTTCGGGCGGGCGCCGCAGTACTTC	CASSFGRAPQYF
TRBV7-2	TRBD2	TRBJ2-1	many	TGTGCCAGCAGCCGAGCGGGAGGGCTCTACAATGAGCAGTTCTTC	CASSRAGGLYNEQFF
TRBV5-5	TRBD1	TRBJ1-1	.	TGTGCCAGTAGCTTGTTCGGGGGACAGGGGATGAACACTGAAGCTTTCTTT	CASSLFGGQGMNTEAFF
TRBV4-1	.	TRBJ1-2	few	TGCGCCAGCAGCCAAGTCGGGTCGGGGATCGAATATGGCTACACCTTC	CASSQVGSGIEYGYTF
TRBV7-2	TRBD2	TRBJ2-7	few	TGTGCCAGCCACGATCTAGCGGGAGACTACGAGCAGTACTTC	CASHDLAGDYEQYF
TRBV10-3	TRBD2	TRBJ2-1	.	TGTGCCATCAGTGGTAGCGGGACCTACAATGAGCAGTTCTTC	CAISGSGTYNEQFF
TRBV27	.	TRBJ1-1	.	TGTGCCAGCAGTTCTCCCATTACTGGGAACACTGAAGCTTTCTTT	CASSSPITGNTEAFF
TRBV14	.	TRBJ1-4	.	TGTGCCAGCAGCCAAGATTTACGGAATGAAAAACTGTTTTTT	CASSQDLRNEKLFF
TRBV30	.	TRBJ2-7	once	TGTGCCTGGAGGGCTTATACCTACGAGCAGTACTTC	CAWRAYTYEQYF
TRBV5-6	.	TRBJ1-5	.	TGTGCCAGCAGCGCCCGGGGCCGCCGCAATCAGCCCCAGCATTTT	CASSARGRRNQPQHF
TRBV29-1	.	TRBJ2-1	few	TGCAGCGTTGAGATCCCGGGCCTTCCGTATAATGAGCAGTTCTTC	CSVEIPGLPYNEQFF
TRBV27	.	TRBJ1-1	few	TGTGCCAGCAGCCAGTTCAGGAACACTGAAGCTTTCTTT	CASSQFRNTEAFF
TRBV7-2	TRBD1	TRBJ2-7	few	TGTGCCAGCAGTCTTACAGGGGACCCATCCTACGAGCAGTACTTC	CASSLTGDPSYEQYF
TRBV15	.	TRBJ1-2	.	TGTGCCACCAGCAGACATGACAACTCCTATGGCTACACCTTC	CATSRHDNSYGYTF
TRBV29-1	.	TRBJ2-3	few	TGCAGCGTCCCCGGGAGAGGCACAGATACGCAGTATTTT	CSVPGRGTDTQYF
TRBV30	.	TRBJ2-3	few	TGTGCCAGAAAAGAATCCTGGGCAGATACGCAGTATTTT	CARKESWADTQYF
TRBV20-1	.	TRBJ2-1	.	TGCAGTGTTCTAGGGGCCCGGGGCAATGAGCAGTTCTTC	CSVLGARGNEQFF
TRBV4-1	.	TRBJ2-1	.	TGCGCCAGCAGCCAGGCGGCCGTCGATGAGCAGTTCTTC	CASSQAAVDEQFF
TRBV6-5	.	TRBJ2-7	.	TGTGCCAGCAGGCCCGGTTCAGGAGCTTACGAGCAGTACTTC	CASRPGSGAYEQYF
TRBV3-1	.	TRBJ2-7	.	TGTGCCAGCAGCCAAGGACCATGGGGGAACAAAAACTACGAGCAGTACTTC	CASSQGPWGNKNYEQYF
TRBV13	.	TRBJ1-2	.	TGTGCCAGCAGCTTTCTCCGGAACTATGGCTACACCTTC	CASSFLRNYGYTF
TRBV29-1	TRBD2	TRBJ2-1	few	TGCAGCGGAGACCAGGGACTAGCGGCCAATGAGCAGTTCTTC	CSGDQGLAANEQFF
TRBV15	.	TRBJ2-3	.	TGTGCCACCAGCAGACCCGATAGCTCGGATACGCAGTATTTT	CATSRPDSSDTQYF
TRBV20-1	TRBD1	TRBJ1-6	.	TGCAGTGCTACCCGGGACAGGAATTCACCCCTCCACTTT	CSATRDRNSPLHF
TRBV20-1	.	TRBJ1-5	.	TGCAGTGCTAGAGGAAACAGGGTTGGCAATCAGCCCCAGCATTTT	CSARGNRVGNQPQHF
TRBV20-1	TRBD2	TRBJ2-3	.	TGCAGTGCTAGAGGCTACCGGGACTACAATAAAGATACGCAGTATTTT	CSARGYRDYNKDTQYF
TRBV18	.	TRBJ2-5	.	TGTGCCAGCTCACCACCGACAAGGGTTTGGGAGGAGACCCAGTACTTC	CASSPPTRVWEETQYF
TRBV2	.	TRBJ2-7	many	TGTGCCAGCAGAGAACAGCAGGCACCTCGCGCGGAGCAGTACTTC	CASREQQAPRAEQYF
TRBV2	.	TRBJ2-7	.	TGTGCCAGCAGTGAAGGGATCTACCCCTACGAGCAGTACTTC	CASSEGIYPYEQYF
TRBV29-1	.	TRBJ2-3	.	TGCAGCGCTGAAGATTGGGCACTCACCAACCCAGATACGCAGTATTTT	CSAEDWALTNPDTQYF
TRBV5-5	.	TRBJ2-5	.	TGTGCCAGCAGCACCAGCACGGGTGGTGGGACCCAGTACTTC	CASSTSTGGGTQYF